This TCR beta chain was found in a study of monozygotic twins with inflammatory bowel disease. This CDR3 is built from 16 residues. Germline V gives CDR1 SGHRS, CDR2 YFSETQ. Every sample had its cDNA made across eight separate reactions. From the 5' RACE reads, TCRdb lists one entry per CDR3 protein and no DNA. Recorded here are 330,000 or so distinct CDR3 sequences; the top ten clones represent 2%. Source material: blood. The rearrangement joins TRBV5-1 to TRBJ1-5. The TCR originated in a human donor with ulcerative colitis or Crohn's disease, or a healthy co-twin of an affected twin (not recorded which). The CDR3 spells CASSLEGPLNNQPQHF.